The clone carrying this T cell receptor (beta chain) was recorded a few times. The antigen remains unidentified. The read ends 3 residues before the CDR3 terminus; that terminus is restored from the germline J gene. The record originates from a study of T cell clonality in common variable immunodeficiency. Clones were sequenced by immunoSEQ multiplex PCR, and TCRdb holds only the in-frame ones, with some missing. The sample holds about 15,000 clones, and no clone turns up only once. The study, taken as a whole, reports: In common variable immunodeficiency, TCR beta chains reportedly carried fewer deletions and N-nucleotide insertions. Links between repertoire features and CVID complications were heterogeneity-limited.

Replacement immunoglobulin had been given to every CVID subject for at least one year. Germline values: CDR1 SGHVS, CDR2 FNYEAQ. The CDR3 has 13 amino acids. V lost 5 bases to trimming and J lost 6 bases; unmatched junction nucleotides: 3. Sequencing was performed on peripheral blood mononuclear cells. The chain uses TRBV7-6 and TRBJ2-1; TRBD1 agrees at 8 bases. The source is a human donor with common variable immunodeficiency. The CDR3 DNA, read in part, is TGTGCCAGCAGCCATGACAGGGGCAATGAG. Its protein product is CASSHDRGNE. The full CDR3 sequence reads CASSHDRGNEQFF.